The 8 T cell receptor beta chains presented below share a single source sample, sequenced in a study of blood T cell repertoires in COVID-19. The table came from immunoSEQ multiplex PCR; TCRdb's copy has only in-frame clones and leaves some out. The table lists about 120,000 clones, under 90% of them singletons. Sequenced material: peripheral blood. These TCRs come from a woman in her 70s with acute or convalescent COVID-19.

In this sample, this clone turned up a few times. The genes are TRBV10-1 and TRBJ1-1, with D possibly TRBD1 on 5 matching bases. The germline V and J ends were trimmed by 7 bases and 0 bases, with 9 bases remaining between them. Germline lookup yields CDR1 WNHNN and CDR2 SYGVQD (reference sequence). The CDR3 has 13 residues. CDR3 nucleotide sequence: TGCGCCAGCAAGGACACCCTGAACACTGAAGCTTTCTTT. Translation gives CASKDTLNTEAFF.

The V gene is TRBV7-2, the J gene TRBJ1-2; D not resolved. The length of the CDR3 is 12 residues. V was clipped by 1 base and J by 8 bases, with 8 bases between them. Germline CDR1 is SGHTA and CDR2 is FQGNSA. CDR3 sequence reads: CASSLERVGYTF. The CDR3 DNA is TGTGCCAGCAGCTTAGAGAGGGTAGGCTACACCTTC.

This clone was observed once. This chain joins TRBV7-8 and TRBJ1-2; TRBD1 matches at 7 bases. The CDR3 sequence is 14 residues long. Looked up from germline, CDR1 is SGHVS and CDR2 is FQNEAQ. The trim removed 1 base at V and 4 bases at J, leaving 3 bases unmatched. CDR3 sequence (DNA): TGTGCCAGCAGCTTAGGGGGGGACAGCTATGGCTACACCTTC. Its translation is CASSLGGDSYGYTF.

This clone was detected once. The genes are TRBV14 and TRBJ2-2, with D unclear. Germline CDR1 is SGHDN and CDR2 is FVKESK. The CDR3 contains 14 residues. The germline V and J ends were trimmed by 0 bases and 3 bases, with 5 bases remaining between them. CDR3 DNA sequence: TGTGCCAGCAGCCAAGACGCAGACACCGGGGAGCTGTTTTTT. Translated: CASSQDADTGELFF.

The chain links TRBV10-3 to TRBJ2-7; perhaps TRBD1 as D (5 bases). The CDR3 is made up of 15 amino acids. Trimming stripped 0 bases from V and 3 bases from J, with 12 bases between. CDR1 ENHRY and CDR2 SYGVKD come from the germline V gene. CDR3: CAISESYEGDYEQYV. CDR3 bases: TGTGCCATCAGTGAGTCGTATGAAGGGGACTACGAGCAGTACGTC.

The chain employs TRBV2 and TRBJ2-7; D uncertain. The CDR3 totals 10 residues. Trimming stripped 7 bases from V and 7 bases from J, with 8 bases between. Looked up from germline, CDR1 is SNHLY and CDR2 is FYNNEI. CDR3 amino acids: CASTGFEQYV. The CDR3 nucleotides read TGTGCCAGCACAGGCTTTGAGCAGTACGTC.

J is TRBJ1-2 and V is TRBV24-1, with D tentatively TRBD1 (6 bases). Trimming pared 4 bases from V and 3 bases from J, leaving 11 bases between. This CDR3 contains 14 residues. From germline, CDR1 is KGHDR and CDR2 SFDVKD. CDR3 loop: CATSESAGDYGYTF. As DNA, the CDR3 is TGTGCCACCAGTGAATCGGCAGGGGACTATGGCTACACCTTC.

This clone showed up just once. CDR3: CASSSTAGTGINSPLHF. DNA of the CDR3: TGTGCCAGCTCATCGACTGCCGGGACAGGGATAAATTCACCCCTCCACTTT. The chain carries TRBV18 and TRBJ1-6, with 9 bases aligning to TRBD1. This CDR3 has 17 amino acids. CDR1 and CDR2 (germline): KGHSH, LQKENI. The ends lost 5 bases at V and 7 bases at J; junction bases unmatched: 12.